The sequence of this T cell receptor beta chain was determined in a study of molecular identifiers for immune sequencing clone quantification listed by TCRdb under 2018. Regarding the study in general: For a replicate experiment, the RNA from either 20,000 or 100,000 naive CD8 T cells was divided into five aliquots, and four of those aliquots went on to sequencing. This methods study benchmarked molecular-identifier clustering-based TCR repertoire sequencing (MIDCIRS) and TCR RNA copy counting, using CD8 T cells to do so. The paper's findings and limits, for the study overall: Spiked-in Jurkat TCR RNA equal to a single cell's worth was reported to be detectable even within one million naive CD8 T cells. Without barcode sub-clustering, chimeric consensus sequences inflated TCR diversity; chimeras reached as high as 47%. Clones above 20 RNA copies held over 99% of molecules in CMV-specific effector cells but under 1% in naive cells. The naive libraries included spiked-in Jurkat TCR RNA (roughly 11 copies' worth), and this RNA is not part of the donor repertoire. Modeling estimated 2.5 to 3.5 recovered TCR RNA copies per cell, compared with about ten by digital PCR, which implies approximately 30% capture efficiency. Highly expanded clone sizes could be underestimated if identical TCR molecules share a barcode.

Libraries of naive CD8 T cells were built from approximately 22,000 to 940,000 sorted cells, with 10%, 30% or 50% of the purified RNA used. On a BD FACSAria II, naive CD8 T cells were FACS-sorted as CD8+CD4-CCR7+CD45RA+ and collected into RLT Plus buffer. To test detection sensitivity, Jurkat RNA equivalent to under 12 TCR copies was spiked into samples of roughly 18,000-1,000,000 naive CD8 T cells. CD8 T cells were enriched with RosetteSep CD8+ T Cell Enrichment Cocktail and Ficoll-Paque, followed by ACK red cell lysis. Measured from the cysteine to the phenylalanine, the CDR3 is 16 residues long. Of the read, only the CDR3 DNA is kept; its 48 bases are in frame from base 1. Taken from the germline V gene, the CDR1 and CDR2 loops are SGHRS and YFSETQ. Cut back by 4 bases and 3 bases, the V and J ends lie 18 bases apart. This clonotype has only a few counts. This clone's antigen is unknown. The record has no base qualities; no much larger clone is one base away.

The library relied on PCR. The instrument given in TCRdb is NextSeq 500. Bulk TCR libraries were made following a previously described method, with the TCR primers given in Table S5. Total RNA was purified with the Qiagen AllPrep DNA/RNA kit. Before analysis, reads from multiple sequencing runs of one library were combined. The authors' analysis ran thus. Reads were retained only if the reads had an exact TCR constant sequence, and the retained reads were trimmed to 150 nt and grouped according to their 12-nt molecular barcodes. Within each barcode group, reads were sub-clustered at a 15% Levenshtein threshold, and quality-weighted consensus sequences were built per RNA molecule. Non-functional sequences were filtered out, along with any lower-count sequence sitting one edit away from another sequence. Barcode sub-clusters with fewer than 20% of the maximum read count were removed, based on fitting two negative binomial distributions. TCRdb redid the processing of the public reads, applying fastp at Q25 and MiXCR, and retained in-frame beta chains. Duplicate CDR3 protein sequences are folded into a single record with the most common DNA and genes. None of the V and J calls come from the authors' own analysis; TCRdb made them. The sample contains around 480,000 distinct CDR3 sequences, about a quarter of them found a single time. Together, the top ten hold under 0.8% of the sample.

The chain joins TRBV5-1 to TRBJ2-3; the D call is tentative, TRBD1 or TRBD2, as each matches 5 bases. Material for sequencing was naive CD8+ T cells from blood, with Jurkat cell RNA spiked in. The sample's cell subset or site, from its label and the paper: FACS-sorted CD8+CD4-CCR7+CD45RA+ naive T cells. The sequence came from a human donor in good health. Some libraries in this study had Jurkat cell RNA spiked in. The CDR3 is CASSGGEGWWTDTQYF. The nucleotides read TGCGCCAGCAGCGGGGGAGAGGGATGGTGGACAGATACGCAGTATTTT.